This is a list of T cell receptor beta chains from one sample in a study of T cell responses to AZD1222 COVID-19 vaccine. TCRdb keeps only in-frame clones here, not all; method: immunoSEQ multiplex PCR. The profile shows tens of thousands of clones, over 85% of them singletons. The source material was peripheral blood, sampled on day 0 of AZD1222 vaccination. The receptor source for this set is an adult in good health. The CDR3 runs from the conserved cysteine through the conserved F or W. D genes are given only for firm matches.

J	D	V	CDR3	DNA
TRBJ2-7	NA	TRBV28	CASAGPYYEQYF	TGTGCCAGCGCGGGACCCTACTACGAGCAGTACTTC
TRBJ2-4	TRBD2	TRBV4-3	CASSQDVPGGLAKNIQYF	TGCGCCAGCAGCCAAGATGTCCCGGGGGGTCTAGCCAAAAACATTCAGTACTTC
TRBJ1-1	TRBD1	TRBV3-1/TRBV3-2	CASSQNRGRGAFF	TGTGCCAGCAGCCAAAACAGGGGGCGCGGAGCTTTCTTT
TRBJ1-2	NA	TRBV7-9	CASSPYENGYTF	TGTGCCAGCAGCCCTTATGAGAATGGCTACACCTTC
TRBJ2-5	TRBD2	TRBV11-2	CASSPGTSRYQETQYF	TGTGCCAGCAGCCCTGGGACTAGCAGGTACCAAGAGACCCAGTACTTC
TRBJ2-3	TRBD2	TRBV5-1	CASSLVDGRPPDTQYF	TGCGCCAGCAGCTTGGTGGACGGGAGGCCTCCAGATACGCAGTATTTT
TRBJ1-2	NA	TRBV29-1	CSVHGLDTNYGYTF	TGCAGCGTTCATGGACTCGACACTAACTATGGCTACACCTTC
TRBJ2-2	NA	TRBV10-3	CAISGGGELFF	TGTGCCATCAGTGGCGGGGGGGAGCTGTTTTTT
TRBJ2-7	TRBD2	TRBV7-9	CASRETSGKDEQYF	TGTGCCAGCAGGGAGACTAGCGGGAAAGACGAGCAGTACTTC
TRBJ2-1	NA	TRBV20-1	CSAKVLHEQFF	TGCAGTGCTAAAGTTCTCCATGAGCAGTTCTTC
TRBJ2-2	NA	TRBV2	CASSRGSGGFAGELFF	TGTGCCAGCAGCCGAGGGTCAGGGGGGTTCGCCGGGGAGCTGTTTTTT
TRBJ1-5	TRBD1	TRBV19	CASSRGQGYQPQHF	TGTGCCAGTAGTAGGGGACAGGGTTACCAGCCCCAGCATTTT
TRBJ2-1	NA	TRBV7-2	CASTRESGEQFF	TGTGCCAGCACCCGGGAGTCGGGGGAGCAGTTCTTC
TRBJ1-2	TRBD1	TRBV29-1	CSVASTGGASGGYTF	TGCAGCGTTGCCTCTACAGGGGGCGCAAGTGGTGGCTACACCTTC
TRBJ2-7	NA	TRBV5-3	CARSLVQGGRYEQYF	TGTGCCAGAAGCTTGGTACAGGGCGGACGCTACGAGCAGTACTTC
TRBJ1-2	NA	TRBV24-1	CATQGSDYGYTF	TGTGCCACTCAAGGGAGTGACTATGGCTACACCTTC
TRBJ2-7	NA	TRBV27	CASSLGPVRIYEQYF	TGTGCCAGCAGTTTGGGACCAGTGAGGATCTACGAGCAGTACTTC
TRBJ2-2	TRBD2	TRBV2	CAEGAGLAFAGELFF	TGTGCCGAGGGAGCGGGACTAGCGTTCGCCGGGGAGCTGTTTTTT
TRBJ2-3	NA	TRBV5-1	CASAPRSTDTQYF	TGCGCCAGCGCCCCGAGGAGCACAGATACGCAGTATTTT
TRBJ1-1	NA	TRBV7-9	CASSLLLGTEAFF	TGTGCCAGCAGCTTACTATTAGGAACTGAAGCTTTCTTT
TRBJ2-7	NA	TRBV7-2	CASSLFESGEQYF	TGTGCCAGCAGCTTATTCGAGAGCGGGGAGCAGTACTTC
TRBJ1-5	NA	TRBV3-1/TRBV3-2	CASSRGVGQPQHF	TGTGCCAGCAGCCGGGGGGTTGGTCAGCCCCAGCATTTT
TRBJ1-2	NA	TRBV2	CASSEDRTSGYTF	TGTGCCAGCAGTGAAGACCGGACATCTGGCTACACCTTC